The following is a T cell receptor beta chain sequence with its context. The CDR3 is 12 amino acids. With 1 base removed from V and 13 bases from J, the gap between germline ends came to 12 bases. CDR1 and CDR2 (germline): SEHNR, FQNEAQ (reference sequence). This record belongs to a study of blood T cell repertoires in COVID-19. Across the whole study: The United States, Italy and Spain were the sources of the acute and convalescent COVID-19 samples. T cells, B-cell-depleted T cells, or PBMCs provided the cDNA or gDNA that served as material.

Original processing methods: Amplification from reference gene primers served as the basis for estimated nucleated cell counts. Produced via immunoSEQ multiplex PCR; TCRdb's table is partial and in-frame only. Clone size and the V and J calls come from that table; the DNA yielded D and trimming. Of under 250,000 clones in the sample, around 85% were seen once. Source material: peripheral blood. The chain combines TRBV7-9 with TRBJ2-3; a possible D gene is TRBD1 (6 bases). The clonotype was recovered from a woman aged 80 or over with acute or convalescent COVID-19. CDR3 protein: CASSLGGLEEYF. Here the CDR3 DNA reads TGTGCCAGCAGCTTAGGGGGGCTAGAGGAGTATTTT.